The clone carrying this T cell receptor beta chain was seen a single time. The repertoire was sequenced with immunoSEQ multiplex PCR; TCRdb's copy has only in-frame clones and lacks some. Of 140,000 or so clones in the sample, roughly 88% were seen once. This specimen comes from a study of T cell responses to AZD1222 COVID-19 vaccine. This CDR3 has 16 amino acids. V was pared by 0 bases and J by 4 bases, with 14 bases between. V usage is TRBV5-3 and J usage is TRBJ2-1; the D is unclear. TRBV5-3 is labeled an ORF, and its function is uncertain. The sample here was peripheral blood, taken 28 days after the second AZD1222 dose. This receptor was identified in an adult who received the AZD1222 COVID-19 vaccine. The CDR3 reads CARSLVSGGIYNEQFF. The CDR3 DNA reads TGTGCCAGAAGCTTGGTATCCGGTGGGATATACAATGAGCAGTTCTTC.